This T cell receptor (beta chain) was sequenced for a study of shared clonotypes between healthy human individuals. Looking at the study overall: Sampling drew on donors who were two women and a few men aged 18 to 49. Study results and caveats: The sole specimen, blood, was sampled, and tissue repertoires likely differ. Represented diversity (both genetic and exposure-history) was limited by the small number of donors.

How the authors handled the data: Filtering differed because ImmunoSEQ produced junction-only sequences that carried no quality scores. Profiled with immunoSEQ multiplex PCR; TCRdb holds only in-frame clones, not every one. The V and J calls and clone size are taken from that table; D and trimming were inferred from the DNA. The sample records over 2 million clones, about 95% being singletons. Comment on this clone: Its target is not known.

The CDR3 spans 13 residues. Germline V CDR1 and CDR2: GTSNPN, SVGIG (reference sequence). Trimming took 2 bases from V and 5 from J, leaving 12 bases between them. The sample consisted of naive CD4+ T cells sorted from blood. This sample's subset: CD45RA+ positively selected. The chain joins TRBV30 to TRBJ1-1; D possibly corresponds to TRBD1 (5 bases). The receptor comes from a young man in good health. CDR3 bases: TGTGCCTGGAGTAGAGGGACCAGGACTGAAGCTTTCTTT. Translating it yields CAWSRGTRTEAFF.